Below, one T cell receptor (beta chain) is given with its context. Membership in each cohort depended on participant-reported clinical history. This specimen comes from a study of blood T cell repertoires in COVID-19. Study summary: There were acute and convalescent COVID-19 samples, and they came from the United States, Italy and Spain. The analysed material was cDNA or gDNA that came from T cells, B-cell-depleted T cells, or PBMCs.

The CDR3 spans 15 residues. V lost 4 bases and J lost 4; bases outside the gene matches: 2. Germline CDR1 and CDR2: SEHNR and FQNEAQ (reference sequence). Original handling: From reference gene primer amplification, estimates of nucleated cell counts were derived. Sequencing used immunoSEQ multiplex PCR; TCRdb keeps in-frame clones, though not all of them. That table is the source of V, J and clone size, and D and trimming were worked out from the DNA. The table records 200,000 to 300,000 clones, around 89% of them present only once. This rearrangement joins TRBV7-9 to TRBJ2-2, with 11 bases aligning to TRBD1. Input material: PBMCs or T cells enriched from blood (not recorded which). The source of this sequence is a woman in her twenties or thirties who had recovered from COVID-19. The CDR3 protein is CASSSGTGGTGELFF. The CDR3 DNA is TGTGCCAGCAGCTCCGGGACAGGGGGCACCGGGGAGCTGTTTTTT.